These 24 T cell receptor beta chains came from one sample sequenced in a study of shared clonotypes between healthy human individuals. Clones were sequenced by immunoSEQ multiplex PCR, and TCRdb holds only the in-frame ones, with some missing. Here the sample spans about 1 million clones, approximately 76% being singletons. Sequencing input: memory CD4+ T cells sorted from blood. Sample subset: CD45RA-negative fraction. All receptors come from a man aged 18 to 35 in good health.

The gene calls are TRBV2 and TRBJ2-2; D remains ambiguous. Looked up from germline, CDR1 is SNHLY and CDR2 is FYNNEI. The ends were cut back, 8 bases at V and 0 bases at J, with 10 bases in the middle. CDR3 length equals 14 residues. Here the CDR3 reads CASVRFSNTGELFF. The CDR3 bases are TGTGCCAGCGTGAGGTTCTCGAACACCGGGGAGCTGTTTTTT.

The chain employs TRBV7-9 and TRBJ1-1, with TRBD1 identical over 7 bases. CDR3 length equals 15 residues. Germline trimming cut 3 bases from V and 1 base from J; bases unmatched to any gene: 5. Germline values: CDR1 SEHNR, CDR2 FQNEAQ (reference sequence). The CDR3 DNA reads TGTGCCAGCAGCTTGGCCGGGACAGCGAACACTGAAGCTTTCTTT. Translation: CASSLAGTANTEAFF.

This clone came up a few times. The chain couples TRBV5-6 to TRBJ1-3, with 10 bases matching TRBD1. Germline V gene data show CDR1 as SGHDT and CDR2 as YYEEEE. CDR3 length equals 15 residues. With V trimmed by 3 bases and J by 6 bases, 6 bases remained unmatched. As DNA, the CDR3 is TGTGCCAGCAGCTCCAGCGGGACAGGGGTAAACACCATATATTTT. This translates into CASSSSGTGVNTIYF.

The J gene is TRBJ2-1, the V gene TRBV19, with D possibly being TRBD2 (6 bases). The ends were cut back, 3 bases at V and 5 bases at J, with 11 bases in the middle. The CDR3 consists of 14 residues. Per the germline V gene, CDR1 is LNHDA and CDR2 is SQIVND (reference sequence). CDR3 nucleotide sequence: TGTGCCAGTAGTATGGGACTCCAAGACAATGAGCAGTTCTTC. Translated: CASSMGLQDNEQFF. The complete variable domain, with remaining parts taken from reference TRBV19 and TRBJ2-1, reads DGGITQSPKYLFRKEGQNVTLSCEQNLNHDAMYWYRQDPGQGLRLIYYSQIVNDFQKGDIAEGYSVSREKKESFPLTVTSAQKNPTAFYLCASSMGLQDNEQFFGPGTRLTVL.

The rearrangement links TRBV5-6 to TRBJ2-7; 10 bases match TRBD2. Germline CDR1 and CDR2: SGHDT and YYEEEE. The CDR3 sequence is 16 residues long. V gave up 1 base and J gave up 3 bases; unmatched junction bases: 7. The CDR3 nucleotides are TGTGCCAGCAGCTTGCTCAGGACTAGCGGATACTACGAGCAGTACTTC. It is translated as CASSLLRTSGYYEQYF.

The chain couples TRBV6-5 to TRBJ2-3, with D unresolved. This CDR3 region has 14 residues. The V end lost 7 bases, the J end lost 2 bases, and 13 bases lay between the germline ends. CDR1 and CDR2 from the germline V gene are MNHEY and SVGAGI. The CDR3 DNA follows: TGTGCCAGCACGTCCCACAGTCTCACAGATACGCAGTATTTT. Translated, it gives CASTSHSLTDTQYF.

The gene calls are TRBV6-6 and TRBJ2-2; D may match TRBD1 or TRBD2 (5 bases each). Trimming took off 7 bases at V and 3 bases at J, with 9 bases between the two ends. This CDR3 spans 13 amino acids. The germline CDR1 and CDR2 sequences are MNHNY and SVGAGI (reference sequence). CDR3 in DNA: TGTGCCAGCACGAGGGGAGACACCGGGGAGCTGTTTTTT. Amino acids: CASTRGDTGELFF.

This chain joins TRBV18 and TRBJ1-2; a possible D gene is TRBD1 (6 bases). V lost 2 bases to trimming and J lost 4 bases, with 11 bases between them. This CDR3 is built from 14 residues. CDR1 is KGHSH and CDR2 is LQKENI in the germline V gene. The CDR3 sequence: CASSPGGRSYGYTF. The CDR3 bases are TGTGCCAGCTCACCAGGGGGCAGGAGCTATGGCTACACCTTC.

The genes are TRBV11-2 and TRBJ1-1, with a possible D match to TRBD1 (6 bases). V lost 2 bases, J lost 5 bases, and 12 bases lay in between. Per the germline V gene, CDR1 is SGHAT and CDR2 is FQNNGV. This CDR3 is built from 14 residues. This chain's CDR3 is CASSLQGQGTEAFF. In DNA form, the CDR3 reads TGTGCCAGCAGCTTACAGGGGCAAGGAACTGAAGCTTTCTTT.

This clone was picked up many times. The rearrangement uses TRBV15 and TRBJ2-7; the match to TRBD1 covers 7 bases. V was pared by 5 bases and J by 6 bases, with 7 bases of the junction left unmatched. The CDR3 has 13 residues. Looked up from germline, CDR1 is LNHNV and CDR2 is YYDKDF (reference sequence). The CDR3 sequence: CATSANSGGEQYF. CDR3 nucleotides: TGTGCCACCAGCGCAAACTCAGGGGGCGAGCAGTACTTC.

The chain recombines TRBV19 with TRBJ1-3, with unresolved D. Trimming took 1 base from V and 1 from J, leaving 8 bases between them. Germline V CDR1 and CDR2: LNHDA, SQIVND (reference sequence). This CDR3 region has 15 residues. The CDR3 DNA is TGTGCCAGTAGTATAGTCTGGGGATCTGGAAACACCATATATTTT. Translated, it gives CASSIVWGSGNTIYF.

The table lists this clone with a few counts. J is TRBJ1-5 and V is TRBV29-1; tentatively, D is TRBD1 (5 bases). This CDR3 is 12 amino acids long. Germline loops: CDR1 SQVTM, CDR2 ANQGSEA. V lost 5 bases and J 9 bases, leaving 14 bases between the germline ends. The CDR3 loop reads CSVNTGQGPQHF. CDR3 nucleotides: TGCAGCGTTAATACAGGCCAAGGGCCCCAGCATTTT.

The rearrangement joins TRBV10-1 to TRBJ2-5, with D perhaps matching TRBD2 (7 bases). Germline CDR1 and CDR2: WNHNN and SYGVQD (reference sequence). This CDR3 spans 13 amino acids. V was cut by 8 bases and J by 7 bases, with 17 bases left in between. For the CDR3, the DNA is TGCGCCAGCTCGGGGGGCGGAGGCCTGACCCAGTACTTC. Translation gives CASSGGGGLTQYF.

This clone was detected only a few times. J is TRBJ2-1 and V is TRBV4-1, with TRBD2 matching 7 bases. Trimming took 1 base from V and 15 from J; bases not matched to a gene: 12. From germline, CDR1 is MGHRA and CDR2 YSYEKL. There are 14 residues in the CDR3. The CDR3 sequence: CASSQALAVNRRFF. The CDR3 DNA sequence: TGCGCCAGCAGCCAAGCGCTAGCGGTGAATAGGAGGTTCTTC.

This clone was recorded many times. The chain joins TRBV14 to TRBJ2-7, with unresolved D. With 4 bases removed from V and 2 bases from J, the gap between germline ends came to 6 bases. The germline CDR1 and CDR2 sequences are SGHDN and FVKESK. This CDR3 has 12 amino acids. In DNA, the CDR3 is TGTGCCAGCAGCCGCAGGCCCTACGAGCAGTACTTC. Protein: CASSRRPYEQYF. Full variable domain (remainder filled in from reference TRBV14 and TRBJ2-7): EAGVTQFPSHSVIEKGQTVTLRCDPISGHDNLYWYRRVMGKEIKFLLHFVKESKQDESGMPNNRFLAERTGGTYSTLKVQPAELEDSGVYFCASSRRPYEQYFGPGTRLTVT.

The J gene is TRBJ2-5, the V gene TRBV5-4; 10 bases fit TRBD1. There are 15 residues in the CDR3. Looked up from germline, CDR1 is SGHNT and CDR2 is YYREEE (reference sequence). The trim removed 6 bases at V and 4 bases at J, leaving 9 bases unmatched. The CDR3 coding sequence is TGTGCCAGCACCCGGGGACAGGGGAGCCGAGAGACCCAGTACTTC. Its protein product is CASTRGQGSRETQYF.

This clone turned up a few times. This chain connects TRBV20-1 to TRBJ1-5; D call uncertain. The germline gives CDR1 DFQATT, CDR2 SNEGSKA (reference sequence). The CDR3 runs to 11 residues. With 3 bases removed from V and 5 bases from J, the gap between germline ends came to 5 bases. DNA of the CDR3: TGCAGTGCTAGTGACGATCAGCCCCAGCATTTT. Its translation: CSASDDQPQHF.

This chain joins TRBV28 and TRBJ2-2; D gene uncertain. The germline V gene has CDR1 MDHEN and CDR2 SYDVKM. V dropped 8 bases and J dropped 0 bases, with 10 bases sitting between them. The CDR3 contains 14 residues. The CDR3 sequence is CASLRSANTGELFF. The CDR3 DNA is TGTGCCAGCCTTCGCTCCGCGAACACCGGGGAGCTGTTTTTT.

This clone was found a few times. The chain carries TRBV10-3 and TRBJ2-3; D might be TRBD1 (5 bases). The V gene's germline CDR1 is ENHRY and CDR2 SYGVKD. The length of the CDR3 is 15 residues. Trimming took off 0 bases at V and 4 bases at J, with 11 bases between the two ends. The CDR3 DNA sequence: TGTGCCATCAGTGAGTCGGGGCAGGGTTCAGATACGCAGTATTTT. Its translation is CAISESGQGSDTQYF.

This chain uses TRBV7-2 with TRBJ2-3, with D tentatively TRBD1 (5 bases). There are 13 residues in the CDR3. Deletions cut 1 base from V and 6 bases from J, with 8 bases between. Per germline, CDR1 SGHTA and CDR2 FQGNSA. CDR3 loop: CASSLVGLDTQYF. The CDR3 region has the DNA TGTGCCAGCAGCTTAGTGGGGCTGGATACGCAGTATTTT.

This sequence joins TRBV6-1 and TRBJ1-1, with D possibly matching TRBD1 (6 bases). V lost 10 bases and J 1 base, leaving 19 bases between the germline ends. The CDR3 runs to 15 residues. Germline V gene lookup returns CDR1 MNHNS and CDR2 SASEGT. In nucleotides, the CDR3 is TGTGCCACCTCACCGGACAGTGGACCGAACACTGAAGCTTTCTTT. Its protein product is CATSPDSGPNTEAFF.

The chain carries TRBV7-2 and TRBJ1-2; weak D call: TRBD1 (6 bases). The germline V gene has CDR1 SGHTA and CDR2 FQGNSA. The V end lost 5 bases, the J end lost 4 bases, and 17 bases lay between the germline ends. The CDR3 is made up of 15 amino acids. Written as DNA, the CDR3 is TGTGCCAGCAGCCCGAGGACAGACCCACTCTATGGCTACACCTTC. This codes for CASSPRTDPLYGYTF.

V usage is TRBV2 and J usage is TRBJ1-1; D unresolved. The CDR3 runs 14 residues. The ends were cut back, 1 base at V and 2 bases at J, with 8 bases in the middle. Germline lookup yields CDR1 SNHLY and CDR2 FYNNEI. The DNA of the CDR3 is TGTGCCAGCAGTGAAGGGCAGAGAAACACTGAAGCTTTCTTT. Protein product: CASSEGQRNTEAFF.

This rearrangement joins TRBV5-1 to TRBJ2-2, with 10 bases fitting TRBD1. Germline-derived CDR1 and CDR2 are SGHRS and YFSETQ. V shed 1 base and J 4 bases; nucleotides not matched to a gene: 4. The CDR3 is 16 residues long. CDR3 protein: CASSLMGQGTTGELFF. In nucleotides, the CDR3 is TGCGCCAGCAGCTTGATGGGACAGGGGACCACCGGGGAGCTGTTTTTT.